Listed here are 2 T cell receptor beta chains from one sample, sequenced in a study of T cell responses to AZD1222 COVID-19 vaccine. Measured with immunoSEQ multiplex PCR; TCRdb has only the in-frame clones, and not every one. Seen here are roughly 42,000 clones, around 90% observed once, and the top ten hold approximately 26%. The sample was peripheral blood, taken 28 days after the second dose of the MenACWY control vaccine. The receptors were sampled from an adult who received the MenACWY meningococcal vaccine as a control.

The genes are TRBV10-3 and TRBJ2-3; tentatively, D is TRBD1 or TRBD2 (6 bases each). V lost 6 bases and J lost 7, with 17 bases in between. This CDR3 spans 14 amino acids. Germline CDR1 and CDR2: ENHRY and SYGVKD. Here the CDR3 DNA reads TGTGCCATCAGCGGGGGCGGCTTGCGACATACGCAGTATTTT. The encoded protein is CAISGGGLRHTQYF.

The J gene is TRBJ2-7, the V gene TRBV5-1; tentatively, D is TRBD1 (5 bases). The CDR3 runs to 11 residues. V was cut by 4 bases and J by 4 bases, with 6 bases left in between. CDR1 SGHRS and CDR2 YFSETQ come from the germline V gene. The CDR3 DNA follows: TGCGCCAGCAGCGGGGCTTACGAGCAGTACTTC. Its translation: CASSGAYEQYF.